The 17 T cell receptor beta chains listed next were all sequenced from one sample in a study of Tregs in tolerant kidney transplant recipients. Data came from immunoSEQ multiplex PCR; TCRdb stores just in-frame clones and leaves some out. The sample has about 78,000 clones; 85% to 95% are singletons. Here the sequenced sample was Tregs from blood, taken before the transplant. The receptor source for this set is a human donor who received a combined kidney and bone marrow transplant.

The genes are TRBV28 and TRBJ1-1; D may be TRBD1 (5 bases). Germline lookup yields CDR1 MDHEN and CDR2 SYDVKM. V shed 5 bases and J shed 2 bases, with 9 bases lying between them. The CDR3 contains 13 residues. CDR3 in amino acids: CASSRQINTEAFF. CDR3 nucleotide sequence: TGTGCCAGCAGTCGACAGATAAACACTGAAGCTTTCTTT.

The CDR3 region is CASSSPSGSTYEQYF. The DNA for the CDR3 is TGTGCCAGCAGTTCGCCTAGCGGGAGTACCTACGAGCAGTACTTC. The chain combines TRBV28 with TRBJ2-7, with TRBD2 matching 10 bases. Germline assignment: CDR1 MDHEN and CDR2 SYDVKM. V was pared by 4 bases and J by 2 bases, with 5 bases of the junction left unmatched. CDR3 length equals 15 residues.

The rearrangement links TRBV30 to TRBJ1-3, with TRBD1 as a possible D gene (6 bases). There are 14 residues in the CDR3. Germline CDR1 reads GTSNPN; CDR2 reads SVGIG (reference sequence). V lost 1 base and J lost 4, with 11 bases in between. CDR3 nucleotides: TGTGCCTGGAGTGGGGGGACACTCGGAAACACCATATATTTT. This translates into CAWSGGTLGNTIYF.

The CDR3 loop is CASSFAPKPGAQETQYF. The CDR3 coding sequence is TGCGCCAGCAGCTTTGCCCCAAAGCCCGGGGCCCAAGAGACCCAGTACTTC. The chain links TRBV5-1 to TRBJ2-5, with D perhaps TRBD1 or TRBD2 (5 bases each). This CDR3 region has 17 residues. The germline gives CDR1 SGHRS, CDR2 YFSETQ. V dropped 2 bases and J dropped 1 base, with 18 bases sitting between them.

The V gene is TRBV7-2, the J gene TRBJ1-1; TRBD1 might be the D (6 bases). This CDR3 has 13 residues. The germline V and J ends were trimmed by 2 bases and 7 bases, with 11 bases remaining between them. The germline V gene encodes CDR1 SGHTA and CDR2 FQGNSA. Written as DNA, the CDR3 is TGTGCCAGCAGCTTAACTGGACAGATTGAAGCTTTCTTT. This codes for CASSLTGQIEAFF.

The chain employs TRBV18 and TRBJ2-7; D call uncertain. V lost 1 base and J 5 bases, leaving 12 bases between the germline ends. In germline, CDR1 is KGHSH, CDR2 LQKENI. The CDR3 extends over 14 amino acids. CDR3 DNA: TGTGCCAGCTCACCACTCGGGCCTCCCAACGAGCAGTACTTC. Its protein is CASSPLGPPNEQYF. The full variable domain, with the rest looked up from reference TRBV18 and TRBJ2-7, is NAGVMQNPRHLVRRRGQEARLRCSPMKGHSHVYWYRQLPEEGLKFMVYLQKENIIDESGMPKERFSAEFPKEGPSILRIQQVVRGDSAAYFCASSPLGPPNEQYFGPGTRLTVT.

The chain couples TRBV28 to TRBJ2-7; D uncertain. Germline lookup yields CDR1 MDHEN and CDR2 SYDVKM. Trimming left V 5 bases short and J 7 bases short, with 12 bases between. The CDR3 is 12 amino acids. The CDR3 sequence: CASSPRIGEQYF. The CDR3 DNA reads as TGTGCCAGCAGTCCCCGGATTGGGGAGCAGTACTTC.

The J gene is TRBJ2-5, the V gene TRBV28; TRBD2 agrees at 9 bases. Germline V gives CDR1 MDHEN, CDR2 SYDVKM. The CDR3 extends over 15 amino acids. The V and J ends lost 5 bases and 5 bases, in that order; junction bases with no gene match: 9. Written as DNA, the CDR3 is TGTGCCAGCAGTCGTCCTGTAGCGGGAGTTGAGACCCAGTACTTC. Amino acids: CASSRPVAGVETQYF.

With regard to this clone: A read error may account for a junction end that differs from germline. The V call is TRBV10-1, the J call TRBJ2-1, with 13 nucleotides matching TRBD2. The CDR3 is made up of 18 amino acids. Per germline, CDR1 WNHNN and CDR2 SYGVQD (reference sequence). The CDR3 sequence is CVSGEGLAGAVGFNEQFF. The CDR3 DNA follows: TGCGTCAGCGGGGAAGGACTAGCGGGAGCGGTGGGATTCAATGAGCAGTTCTTC.

V usage is TRBV5-1 and J usage is TRBJ2-3; TRBD1 agrees at 9 bases. CDR1 SGHRS and CDR2 YFSETQ come from the germline V gene. Losses at the gene ends were 3 bases for V and 3 bases for J; bases not matched to a gene: 8. CDR3 length equals 16 residues. In nucleotides, the CDR3 is TGCGCCAGCAGCTCGGGACAGGGATCTTTTACAGATACGCAGTATTTT. This codes for CASSSGQGSFTDTQYF.

This rearrangement joins TRBV5-6 to TRBJ2-2; TRBD1 aligns across 7 bases. The CDR3 runs 15 residues. The ends lost 3 bases at V and 4 bases at J; junction bases unmatched: 6. Germline V gene data show CDR1 as SGHDT and CDR2 as YYEEEE. CDR3 nucleotide sequence: TGTGCCAGCAGCTCGATGGGACAGATCACCGGGGAGCTGTTTTTT. It specifies CASSSMGQITGELFF.

The chain employs TRBV5-6 and TRBJ2-7; 8 bases are shared with TRBD2. Per the germline V gene, CDR1 is SGHDT and CDR2 is YYEEEE. V trimming: 5 bases; J trimming: 0 bases; junction bases outside the gene matches: 4. CDR3 length: 14 amino acids. The CDR3 is CASRPGGPSYEQYF. The CDR3 nucleotides are TGTGCCAGCAGGCCGGGAGGGCCCTCCTACGAGCAGTACTTC.

The chain carries TRBV6-6 and TRBJ2-3; possibly TRBD2 for D (5 bases). CDR1 is MNHNY and CDR2 is SVGAGI in the germline V gene (reference sequence). The CDR3 runs 15 residues. Trimming stripped 6 bases from V and 1 base from J, with 14 bases between. CDR3 DNA sequence: TGTGCCAGCAGGTCAGGCGGGTACCGCACAGATACGCAGTATTTT. The encoded protein is CASRSGGYRTDTQYF.

The rearrangement links TRBV6-6 to TRBJ2-3; D gene ambiguous. The V gene lost 7 bases and the J gene lost 6 bases, with 8 bases spanning the gap. This CDR3 is built from 11 residues. The germline V gene encodes CDR1 MNHNY and CDR2 SVGAGI (reference sequence). CDR3 loop: CASMVEDTQYF. The CDR3 nucleotides are TGTGCCAGCATGGTAGAGGATACGCAGTATTTT.

In its sample, this clone was seen once. The chain employs TRBV6-6 and TRBJ2-7; 10 bases line up with TRBD1. The CDR3 contains 15 residues. J was trimmed by 3 bases and V by 2 bases; bases with no gene match: 4. The germline gives CDR1 MNHNY, CDR2 SVGAGI (reference sequence). CDR3 sequence: CASSYMGQGNYEQYF. For the CDR3, the DNA is TGTGCCAGCAGTTACATGGGACAGGGGAACTACGAGCAGTACTTC.

The chain employs TRBV27 and TRBJ2-3, with TRBD1 matching over 7 bases. The CDR3 contains 14 residues. Germline loops: CDR1 MNHEY, CDR2 SMNVEV (reference sequence). With 2 bases clipped from V and 5 bases from J, the junction kept 4 bases outside the gene matches. CDR3 coding DNA: TGTGCCAGCAGTTTACGGACAGGCAGAGATACGCAGTATTTT. Amino acid sequence: CASSLRTGRDTQYF.

V usage is TRBV5-1 and J usage is TRBJ1-2, with TRBD1 matching over 7 bases. V shed 0 bases and J 4 bases; nucleotides not matched to a gene: 3. There are 14 residues in the CDR3. Germline V gene lookup returns CDR1 SGHRS and CDR2 YFSETQ. The CDR3 is CASSLDGQAYGYTF. DNA for the CDR3: TGCGCCAGCAGCTTGGACGGACAGGCCTATGGCTACACCTTC.